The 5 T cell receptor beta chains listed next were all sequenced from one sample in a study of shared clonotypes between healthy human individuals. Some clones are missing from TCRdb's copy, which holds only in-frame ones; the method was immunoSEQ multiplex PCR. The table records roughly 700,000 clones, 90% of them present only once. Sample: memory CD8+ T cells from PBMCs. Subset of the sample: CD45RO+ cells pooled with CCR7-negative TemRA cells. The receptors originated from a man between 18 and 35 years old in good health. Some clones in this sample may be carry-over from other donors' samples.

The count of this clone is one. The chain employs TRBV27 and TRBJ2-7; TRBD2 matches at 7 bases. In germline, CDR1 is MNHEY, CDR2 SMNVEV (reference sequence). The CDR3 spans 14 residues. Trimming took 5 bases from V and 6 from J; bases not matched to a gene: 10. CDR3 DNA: TGTGCCAGCAGTCACTCCCCGGGAGGTAGCGAGCAGTACTTC. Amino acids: CASSHSPGGSEQYF.

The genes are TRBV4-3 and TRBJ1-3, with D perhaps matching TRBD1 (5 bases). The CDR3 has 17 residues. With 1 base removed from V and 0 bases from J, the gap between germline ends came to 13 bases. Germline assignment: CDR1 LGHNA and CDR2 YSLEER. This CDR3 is CASSQGEGIYSGNTIYF. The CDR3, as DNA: TGCGCCAGCAGCCAAGGGGAGGGGATATACTCTGGAAACACCATATATTTT.

The CDR3 bases are TGTGCCATCAGTGACTTAGCGGGAGGCCCCTACAATGAGCAGTTCTTC. Residues: CAISDLAGGPYNEQFF. The chain is built from TRBV10-3 and TRBJ2-1; TRBD2 matches 10 bases. Germline trimming cut 3 bases from V and 2 bases from J; bases unmatched to any gene: 4. Germline values: CDR1 ENHRY, CDR2 SYGVKD. The CDR3 covers 16 residues.

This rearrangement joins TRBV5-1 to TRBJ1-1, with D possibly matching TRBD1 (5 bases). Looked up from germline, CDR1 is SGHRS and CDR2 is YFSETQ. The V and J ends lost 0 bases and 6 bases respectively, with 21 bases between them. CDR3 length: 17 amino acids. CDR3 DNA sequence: TGCGCCAGCAGCTTGGAATTGGACCGCTCAGGGTGGGCTGAAGCTTTCTTT. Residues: CASSLELDRSGWAEAFF.

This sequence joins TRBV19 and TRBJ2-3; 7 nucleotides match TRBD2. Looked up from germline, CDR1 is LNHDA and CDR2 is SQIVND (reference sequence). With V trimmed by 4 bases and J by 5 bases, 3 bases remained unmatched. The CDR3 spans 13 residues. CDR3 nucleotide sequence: TGTGCCAGTAGTAGTATAGCGGGAGATACGCAGTATTTT. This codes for CASSSIAGDTQYF.